Shown below are 21 T cell receptor beta chains from a single sample sequenced in a study of T cell responses to AZD1222 COVID-19 vaccine. Sequenced by immunoSEQ multiplex PCR; TCRdb stores in-frame clones only, minus some. The table records 70,000 to 95,000 clones, around 87% of them present only once. Sequenced here: peripheral blood, sampled 28 days after the second AZD1222 dose. The receptors stem from an adult who received the AZD1222 COVID-19 vaccine.

The rearrangement links TRBV13 to TRBJ2-3; TRBD2 matches 11 bases. Trimming took 1 base from V and 0 from J; bases not matched to a gene: 6. In germline, CDR1 is PRHDT, CDR2 FYEKMQ (reference sequence). This CDR3 spans 18 amino acids. CDR3 residues: CASSLDSGLAVSTDTQYF. The CDR3 region has the DNA TGTGCCAGCAGCTTAGATTCGGGACTAGCGGTAAGCACAGATACGCAGTATTTT.

This chain links TRBV3-1 (or the pseudogene TRBV3-2) with TRBJ1-5; D is unresolved. Trimming took 2 bases from V and 5 from J, leaving 4 bases between them. This CDR3 is built from 12 residues. From germline, CDR1 is LGHDT and CDR2 YNNKEL (reference sequence). The CDR3 sequence is CASSQSDQPQHF. The CDR3 region has the DNA TGTGCCAGCAGCCAATCTGATCAGCCCCAGCATTTT.

The CDR3 coding sequence is TGCGCCAGCAGCTTGGGACGGGAGACCTACGAGCAGTACTTC. This sequence encodes CASSLGRETYEQYF. This sequence joins TRBV5-1 and TRBJ2-7; D possibly corresponds to TRBD2 (6 bases). V gave up 0 bases and J gave up 2 bases, with 9 bases separating them. The CDR3 runs to 14 residues. Germline CDR1 SGHRS, CDR2 YFSETQ. Full variable domain (outside the CDR3, taken from reference TRBV5-1 and TRBJ2-7): KAGVTQTPRYLIKTRGQQVTLSCSPISGHRSVSWYQQTPGQGLQFLFEYFSETQRNKGNFPGRFSGRQFSNSRSEMNVSTLELGDSALYLCASSLGRETYEQYFGPGTRLTVT.

The chain couples TRBV15 to TRBJ2-6, with 8 bases fitting TRBD2. The CDR3 consists of 19 residues. The junction had 11 bases not matched to a gene; V was cut back by 4 bases and J by 0 bases. CDR1 and CDR2 (germline): LNHNV, YYDKDF (reference sequence). The CDR3 protein is CATSIHPWGTSSGANVLTF. The CDR3, as DNA: TGTGCCACCAGCATACACCCATGGGGGACTAGCTCTGGGGCCAACGTCCTGACTTTC.

V is TRBV5-1 and J is TRBJ1-1; possible D gene TRBD1, 6 bases. This CDR3 is 14 amino acids long. Germline CDR1 SGHRS, CDR2 YFSETQ. V was cut by 5 bases and J by 6 bases, with 17 bases left in between. CDR3 residues: CASRGAQGIPEAFF. CDR3 nucleotides: TGCGCCAGCAGGGGAGCACAGGGCATTCCTGAAGCTTTCTTT.

This clone showed up just once. This sequence joins TRBV7-2 and TRBJ2-1; D is possibly TRBD1 or TRBD2 (5 bases each). V was cut by 1 base and J by 3 bases, with 16 bases left in between. The germline V gene has CDR1 SGHTA and CDR2 FQGNSA. The CDR3 sequence is 17 residues long. The CDR3 nucleotides read TGTGCCAGCAGCTTAGAGGGGACGGGTGGCATCTACAATGAGCAGTTCTTC. Amino acids: CASSLEGTGGIYNEQFF.

CDR3 in amino acids: CASSLPGGGNYGYTF. The DNA of the CDR3 is TGTGCCAGCAGCTTGCCCGGGGGAGGGAACTATGGCTACACCTTC. The V gene is TRBV7-2, the J gene TRBJ1-2; D possibly corresponds to TRBD1 (5 bases). With 3 bases removed from V and 2 bases from J, the gap between germline ends came to 13 bases. Germline V gene data show CDR1 as SGHTA and CDR2 as FQGNSA. The CDR3 loop spans 15 amino acids.

The chain's CDR3 is CASSPDRVGASPLHF. The CDR3 DNA follows: TGTGCCAGCAGTCCCGACAGGGTTGGGGCTTCACCCCTCCACTTT. The V call is TRBV28, the J call TRBJ1-6, with 7 bases fitting TRBD1. The junction had 10 bases not matched to a gene; V was cut back by 5 bases and J by 9 bases. Germline-derived CDR1 and CDR2 are MDHEN and SYDVKM. The CDR3 loop spans 15 amino acids.

J is TRBJ2-5 and V is TRBV5-6, with 9 bases aligning to TRBD2. Germline V gene sequence: CDR1 SGHDT, CDR2 YYEEEE. The J segment lost 4 bases and the V segment lost 4 bases, leaving 2 bases of the junction unmatched. The CDR3 is 13 residues long. In DNA, the CDR3 is TGTGCCAGCAGCGCAGCGGGAGGAGAGACCCAGTACTTC. Residues: CASSAAGGETQYF.

The table lists this clone with a count of one. This chain joins TRBV19 and TRBJ2-1, with a weak D call TRBD2 (5 bases). CDR1 and CDR2 from the germline V gene are LNHDA and SQIVND (reference sequence). With 3 bases removed from V and 6 bases from J, the gap between germline ends came to 12 bases. The CDR3 consists of 14 residues. This CDR3 is CASSMRAGLNEQFF. Here the CDR3 DNA reads TGTGCCAGTAGTATGAGGGCAGGCCTCAATGAGCAGTTCTTC.

The chain carries TRBV7-9 and TRBJ2-5, with 13 bases that match TRBD2. The V segment lost 6 bases and the J segment 5 bases; nucleotides outside the gene matches: 9. The CDR3 totals 16 residues. Germline loops: CDR1 SEHNR, CDR2 FQNEAQ (reference sequence). Here the CDR3 DNA reads TGTGCCAGCAGTCGCGGACTAGCGGGAGTATCCGAGACCCAGTACTTC. It encodes CASSRGLAGVSETQYF.

This sequence joins TRBV28 and TRBJ2-7; D remains ambiguous. CDR1 is MDHEN, CDR2 SYDVKM, per germline. The V gene lost 2 bases and the J gene lost 3 bases, with 8 bases spanning the gap. The CDR3 loop spans 13 amino acids. CDR3 protein: CASSLGGSYEQYF. For the CDR3, the DNA is TGTGCCAGCAGTTTAGGCGGCAGCTACGAGCAGTACTTC.

Comment on this clone: At one boundary the junction diverges from the germline segment, which might be a read error. The V and J genes are TRBV4-3 and TRBJ1-2; weak D call: TRBD1 (5 bases). Per the germline V gene, CDR1 is LGHNA and CDR2 is YSLEER. This CDR3 contains 14 residues. The CDR3 loop is CASSQSGAKYGYTF. In DNA, the CDR3 is TGCGCCAGCAGCCAATCCGGGGCTAAATATGGCTACACCTTC.

This chain uses TRBV5-1 with TRBJ2-7, with D maybe TRBD2 (6 bases). The CDR3 loop spans 14 amino acids. With 4 bases removed from V and 5 bases from J, the gap between germline ends came to 16 bases. Per germline, CDR1 SGHRS and CDR2 YFSETQ. CDR3 in DNA: TGCGCCAGCAGCACCTCATGGACTAACCACGAGCAGTACTTC. It is translated as CASSTSWTNHEQYF.

V is TRBV15 and J is TRBJ2-5; TRBD1 might be the D (5 bases). Per the germline V gene, CDR1 is LNHNV and CDR2 is YYDKDF (reference sequence). This CDR3 region has 15 residues. The V gene lost 1 base and the J gene lost 1 base, with 10 bases spanning the gap. The CDR3 is CATSRVGQTQETQYF. The CDR3 bases are TGTGCCACCAGCAGAGTTGGACAAACCCAAGAGACCCAGTACTTC.

The sample holds one count of this clone. CDR3 sequence (DNA): TGTGCCAGCAGTGAGGGTGGGATTAACTATGGCTACACCTTC. Translating it yields CASSEGGINYGYTF. This rearrangement joins TRBV2 to TRBJ1-2; D unclear. This CDR3 is 14 amino acids long. Germline CDR1 and CDR2: SNHLY and FYNNEI. V was clipped by 3 bases and J by 1 base, with 9 bases between them.

The rearrangement uses TRBV6-6 and TRBJ2-3; D unclear. V shed 10 bases and J shed 5 bases, with 10 bases lying between them. Germline V CDR1 and CDR2: MNHNY, SVGAGI (reference sequence). This CDR3 is built from 11 residues. Written as DNA, the CDR3 is TGTGCCATCCAGACGGTAGATACGCAGTATTTT. It yields the protein CAIQTVDTQYF.

The chain has TRBV27 and TRBJ1-1; 9 positions match TRBD1. Looked up from germline, CDR1 is MNHEY and CDR2 is SMNVEV (reference sequence). CDR3 length: 13 residues. J was trimmed by 10 bases and V by 5 bases; bases with no gene match: 8. CDR3 amino acids: CASSRDRETLAFF. CDR3 sequence (DNA): TGTGCCAGCAGTAGGGACAGGGAAACTCTAGCTTTCTTT.

The chain joins TRBV2 to TRBJ2-2; TRBD2 might be the D (6 bases). Trimming cost V 6 bases and J 7 bases, with 9 bases left between them. The V gene's germline CDR1 is SNHLY and CDR2 FYNNEI. The CDR3 totals 12 residues. The chain's CDR3 is CASRKGGGELFF. For the CDR3, the DNA is TGTGCCAGCAGGAAGGGAGGCGGGGAGCTGTTTTTT.

The chain combines TRBV5-4 with TRBJ2-1; D gene unclear. Trimming cost V 0 bases and J 5 bases, with 12 bases left between them. Germline V lookup: CDR1 SGHNT, CDR2 YYREEE (reference sequence). The CDR3 spans 15 residues. The CDR3 DNA reads TGTGCCAGCAGCTTGGAACCCCAACCAAACAATGAGCAGTTCTTC. Translated, it gives CASSLEPQPNNEQFF. Full variable domain (remainder filled in from reference TRBV5-4 and TRBJ2-1): ETGVTQSPTHLIKTRGQQVTLRCSSQSGHNTVSWYQQALGQGPQFIFQYYREEENGRGNFPPRFSGLQFPNYSSELNVNALELDDSALYLCASSLEPQPNNEQFFGPGTRLTVL.

The rearrangement joins TRBV7-9 to TRBJ1-4; D is uncertain. Trimming stripped 5 bases from V and 5 bases from J, with 3 bases between. The germline V gene encodes CDR1 SEHNR and CDR2 FQNEAQ (reference sequence). The CDR3 runs to 11 residues. CDR3 DNA sequence: TGTGCCAGCAGCACAAATGAAAAACTGTTTTTT. Protein product: CASSTNEKLFF.